This T cell receptor beta chain came from a study of blood T cells in healthy people across ages. Trimming removed 4 bases from V and 11 bases from J; junction bases left unmatched: 13. The germline gives CDR1 SGHAT, CDR2 FQNNGV. This CDR3 spans 14 amino acids. Study outcomes and limitations: Age advanced and TCR beta diversity per million T cells fell, roughly linearly.

It was with a sample-barcoded 5' primer and a J-beta primer mix that a second PCR of about 6 to 11 cycles was run. TCRdb passed the 5' RACE reads through MiXCR, listing each CDR3 protein once. The sample yields roughly 410,000 distinct CDR3 sequences, 52% seen once. Remarks on this clonotype: The antigen remains unidentified.

Sequencing input: blood. The sequence came from a man aged 60 to 75 in good health. The genes are TRBV11-2 and TRBJ2-5, with TRBD2 matching over 7 bases. The CDR3 region is CASSYRSGGSEQYF. The CDR3 DNA follows: TGTGCCAGCAGCTATCGGAGTGGCGGGAGTGAGCAGTACTTC.